This T cell receptor (beta chain) was identified in a study of cytomegalovirus exposure and HLA in healthy donors. About this clone: As yet, its antigen is unknown.

Profiled with immunoSEQ multiplex PCR; TCRdb holds only in-frame clones, not every one. This sample yields approximately 120,000 clones, of which roughly nine tenths are seen a single time; 1.5% to 2.5% belongs to the top ten. Findings and limits, study-wide: In vitro testing confirmed a few CMV-associated chains as specific for CMV antigens. That first-cohort TCR clusters tended to co-occur in the approximately 110 validation repertoires was found in a later analysis. Usually a TCR sequence was rare, but some public TCRs were found in many donors. Reports credit the classifier with highly specific, highly sensitive diagnosis of cytomegalovirus status.

CDR3 length: 15 residues. Sequenced input: PBMCs. This receptor was obtained from a woman aged 18-35 years in good health and CMV-seronegative. V is TRBV7-5 and J is TRBJ2-5; TRBD2, as called in the table, went unchecked against the DNA. TRBV7-5 is described as a pseudogene. The CDR3: CVRSLVTKRGETQYF. The CDR3 DNA is TGTGTCAGAAGCTTAGTTACTAAGCGGGGGGAGACCCAGTACTTC.